This entry features one T cell receptor (beta chain) sequence. The sample has other DNA sequences that encode this CDR3 too. Here immunoSEQ multiplex PCR was the method, and the copy in TCRdb shows in-frame clones only, minus some. Of some 150,000 clones detected, 65% to 85% appear once; the ten largest clones hold more than 7%. The source of the sample is a study of blood T cell repertoires in COVID-19. This CDR3 is built from 12 residues. Trimming stripped 3 bases from V and 1 base from J, with 5 bases between. Germline V gives CDR1 SQVTM, CDR2 ANQGSEA. The sequencing input was peripheral blood. The clonotype was recovered from a human donor in a cohort sampled during active COVID-19. The chain carries TRBV29-1 and TRBJ2-3, with D unresolved. CDR3 in DNA: TGCAGCGTTGAGAGAGGCACAGATACGCAGTATTTT. It is translated as CSVERGTDTQYF.